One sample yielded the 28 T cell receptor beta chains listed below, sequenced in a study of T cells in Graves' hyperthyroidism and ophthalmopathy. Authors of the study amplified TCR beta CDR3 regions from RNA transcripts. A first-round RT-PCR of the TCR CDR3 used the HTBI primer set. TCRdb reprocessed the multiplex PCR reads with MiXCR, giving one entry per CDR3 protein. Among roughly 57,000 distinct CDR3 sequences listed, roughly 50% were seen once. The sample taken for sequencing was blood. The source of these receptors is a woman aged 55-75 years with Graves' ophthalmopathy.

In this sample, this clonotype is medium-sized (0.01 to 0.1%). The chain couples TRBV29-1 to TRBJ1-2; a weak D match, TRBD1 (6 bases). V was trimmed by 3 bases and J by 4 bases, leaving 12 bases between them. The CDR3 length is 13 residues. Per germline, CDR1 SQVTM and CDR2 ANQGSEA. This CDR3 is CSVEGGRSYGYTF. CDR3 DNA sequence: TGCAGCGTTGAGGGGGGGCGCTCCTATGGCTACACCTTC.

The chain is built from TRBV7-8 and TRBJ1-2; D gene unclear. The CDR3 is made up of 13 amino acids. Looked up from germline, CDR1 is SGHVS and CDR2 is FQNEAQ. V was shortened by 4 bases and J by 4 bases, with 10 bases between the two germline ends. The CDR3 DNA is TGTGCCAGCAGCTACGAAGGGAGCTATGGCTACACCTTC. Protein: CASSYEGSYGYTF.

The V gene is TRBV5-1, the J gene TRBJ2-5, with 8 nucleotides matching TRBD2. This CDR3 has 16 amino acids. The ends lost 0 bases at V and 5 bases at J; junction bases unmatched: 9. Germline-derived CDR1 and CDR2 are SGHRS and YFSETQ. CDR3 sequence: CASSLGPAGGHETQYF. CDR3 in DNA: TGCGCCAGCAGCTTGGGGCCGGCGGGAGGCCACGAGACCCAGTACTTC.

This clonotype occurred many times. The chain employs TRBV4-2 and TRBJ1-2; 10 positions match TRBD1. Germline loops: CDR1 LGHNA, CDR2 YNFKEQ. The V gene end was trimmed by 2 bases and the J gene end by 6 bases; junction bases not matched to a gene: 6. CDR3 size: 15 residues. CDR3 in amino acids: CASSQRQGAIDGYTF. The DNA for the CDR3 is TGTGCCAGCAGCCAAAGACAGGGGGCGATAGATGGCTACACCTTC.

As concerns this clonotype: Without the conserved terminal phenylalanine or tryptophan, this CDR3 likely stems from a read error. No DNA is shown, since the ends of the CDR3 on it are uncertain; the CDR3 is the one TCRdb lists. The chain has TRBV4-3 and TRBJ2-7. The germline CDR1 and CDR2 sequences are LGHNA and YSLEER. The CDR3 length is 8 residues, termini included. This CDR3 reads CASSQDMR.

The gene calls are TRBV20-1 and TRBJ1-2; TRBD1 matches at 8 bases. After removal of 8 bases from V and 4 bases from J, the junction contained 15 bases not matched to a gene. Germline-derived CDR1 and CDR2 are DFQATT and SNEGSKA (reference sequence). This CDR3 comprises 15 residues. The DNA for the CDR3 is TGCAGTAGTACTACCAGGCAGGGGGCGGTCTATGGCTACACCTTC. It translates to CSSTTRQGAVYGYTF.

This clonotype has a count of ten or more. The CDR3 DNA reads TGTGCCAGCAGCCAGGGACCGGGGGGCAATTCACCCCTCCACTTT. Protein product: CASSQGPGGNSPLHF. This chain links TRBV4-2 with TRBJ1-6, with D tentatively TRBD1 (6 bases). In germline, CDR1 is LGHNA, CDR2 YNFKEQ. The V end lost 3 bases, the J end lost 7 bases, and 13 bases lay between the germline ends. The CDR3 sequence is 15 residues long.

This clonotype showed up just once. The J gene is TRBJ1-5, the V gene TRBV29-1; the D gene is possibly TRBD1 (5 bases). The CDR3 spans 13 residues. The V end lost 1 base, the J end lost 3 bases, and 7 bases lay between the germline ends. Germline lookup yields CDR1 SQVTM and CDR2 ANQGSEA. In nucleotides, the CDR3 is TGCAGCGTTGAAGCGGACAACAATCAGCCCCAGCATTTT. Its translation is CSVEADNNQPQHF.

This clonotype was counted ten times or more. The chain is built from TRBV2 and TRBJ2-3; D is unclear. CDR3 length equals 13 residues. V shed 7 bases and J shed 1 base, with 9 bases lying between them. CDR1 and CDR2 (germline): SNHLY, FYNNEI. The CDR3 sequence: CASTRSGTDTQYF. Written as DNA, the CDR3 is TGTGCCAGCACCCGATCGGGCACAGATACGCAGTATTTT.

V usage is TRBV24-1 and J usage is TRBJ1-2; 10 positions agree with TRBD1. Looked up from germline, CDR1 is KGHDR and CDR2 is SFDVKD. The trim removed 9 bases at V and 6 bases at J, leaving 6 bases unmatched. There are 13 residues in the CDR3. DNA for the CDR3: TGTGCCACCCTCGGACAGGGGGAGGATGGCTACACCTTC. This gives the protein CATLGQGEDGYTF.

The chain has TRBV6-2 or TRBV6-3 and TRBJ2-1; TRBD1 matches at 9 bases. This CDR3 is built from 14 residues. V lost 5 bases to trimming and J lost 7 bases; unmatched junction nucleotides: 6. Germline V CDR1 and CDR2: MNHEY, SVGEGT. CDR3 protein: CASSRDREGNEQFF. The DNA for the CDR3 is TGTGCCAGCAGTCGGGACAGGGAGGGGAATGAGCAGTTCTTC.

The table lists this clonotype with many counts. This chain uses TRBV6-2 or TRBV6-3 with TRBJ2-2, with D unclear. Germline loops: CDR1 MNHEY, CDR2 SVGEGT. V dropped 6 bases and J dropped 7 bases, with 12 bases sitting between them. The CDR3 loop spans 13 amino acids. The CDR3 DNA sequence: TGTGCCAGCAGCCCCCAGGAGCTCGGGGAGCTGTTTTTT. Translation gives CASSPQELGELFF.

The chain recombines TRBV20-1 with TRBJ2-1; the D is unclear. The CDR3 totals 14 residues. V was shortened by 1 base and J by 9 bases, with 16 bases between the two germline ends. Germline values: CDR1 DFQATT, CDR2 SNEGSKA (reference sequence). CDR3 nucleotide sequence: TGCAGTGCTAGAGGCCACGGTGGGAACACTGAGCAGTTCTTC. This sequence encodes CSARGHGGNTEQFF.

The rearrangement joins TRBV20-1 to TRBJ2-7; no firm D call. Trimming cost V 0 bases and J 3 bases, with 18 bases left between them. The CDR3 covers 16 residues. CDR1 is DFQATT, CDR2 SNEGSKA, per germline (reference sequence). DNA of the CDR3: TGCAGTGCTAGAGATCCTGACAAGTTGGTTGACTACGAGCAGTACTTC. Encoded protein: CSARDPDKLVDYEQYF.

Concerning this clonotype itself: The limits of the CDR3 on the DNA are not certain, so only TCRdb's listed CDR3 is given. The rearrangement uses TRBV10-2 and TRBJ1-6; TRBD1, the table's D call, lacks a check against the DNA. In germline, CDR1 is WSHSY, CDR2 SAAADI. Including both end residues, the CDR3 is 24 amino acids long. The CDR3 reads CASSGDAYNEQFFGPGTDDSPLHF.

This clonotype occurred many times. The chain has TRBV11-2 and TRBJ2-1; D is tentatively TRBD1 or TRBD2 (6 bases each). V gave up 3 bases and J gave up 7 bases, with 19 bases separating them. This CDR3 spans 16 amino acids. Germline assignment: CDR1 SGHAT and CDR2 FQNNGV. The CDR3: CASSFQRGVAGNEQFF. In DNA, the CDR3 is TGTGCCAGCAGCTTTCAAAGGGGGGTTGCTGGGAATGAGCAGTTCTTC.

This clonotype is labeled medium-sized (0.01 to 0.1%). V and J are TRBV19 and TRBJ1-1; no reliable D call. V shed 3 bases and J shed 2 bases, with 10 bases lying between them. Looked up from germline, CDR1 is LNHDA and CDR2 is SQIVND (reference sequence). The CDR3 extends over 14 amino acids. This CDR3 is CASSIPAENTEAFF. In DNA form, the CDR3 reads TGTGCCAGTAGTATTCCGGCAGAAAACACTGAAGCTTTCTTT.

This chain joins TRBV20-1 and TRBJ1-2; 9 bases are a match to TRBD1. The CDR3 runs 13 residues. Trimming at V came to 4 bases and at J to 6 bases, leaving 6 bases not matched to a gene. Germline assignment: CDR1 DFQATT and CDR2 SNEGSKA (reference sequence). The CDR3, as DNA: TGCAGTGCTACCGGGACAGGGATAAATGGCTACACCTTC. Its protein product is CSATGTGINGYTF.

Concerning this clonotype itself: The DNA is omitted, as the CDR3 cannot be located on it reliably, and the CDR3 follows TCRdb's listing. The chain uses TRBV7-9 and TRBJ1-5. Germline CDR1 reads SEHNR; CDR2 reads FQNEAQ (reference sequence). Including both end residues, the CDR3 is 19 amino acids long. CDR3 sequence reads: CASSLGSEKLFFGSGTQHF.

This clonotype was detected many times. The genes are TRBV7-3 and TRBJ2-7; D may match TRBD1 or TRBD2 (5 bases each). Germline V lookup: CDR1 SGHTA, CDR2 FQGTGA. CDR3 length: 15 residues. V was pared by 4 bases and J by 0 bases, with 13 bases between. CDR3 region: CASSSGPQSSYEQYF. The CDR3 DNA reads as TGTGCCAGCAGCTCGGGACCGCAGAGCTCCTACGAGCAGTACTTC.

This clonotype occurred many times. CDR3 DNA: TGTGCCAGTAGTCTGGACAGGAACACCGGGGAGCTGTTTTTT. Translation gives CASSLDRNTGELFF. The chain is built from TRBV19 and TRBJ2-2; a weak D match, TRBD1 (6 bases). The germline V gene encodes CDR1 LNHDA and CDR2 SQIVND (reference sequence). V lost 5 bases, J lost 1 base, and 8 bases lay in between. The CDR3 is 14 amino acids.

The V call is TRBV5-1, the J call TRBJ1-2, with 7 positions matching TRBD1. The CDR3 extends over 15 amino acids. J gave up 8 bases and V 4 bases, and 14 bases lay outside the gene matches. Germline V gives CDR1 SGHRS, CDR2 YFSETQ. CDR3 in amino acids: CASSAGQSVDGGYTF. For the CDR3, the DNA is TGCGCCAGCAGCGCGGGACAGTCGGTGGACGGGGGCTACACCTTC.

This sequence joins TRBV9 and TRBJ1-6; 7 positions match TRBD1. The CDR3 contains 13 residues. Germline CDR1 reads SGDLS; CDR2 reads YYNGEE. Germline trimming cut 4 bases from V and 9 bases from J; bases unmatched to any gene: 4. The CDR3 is CASSQNRGSPLHF. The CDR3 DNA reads TGTGCCAGCAGCCAAAACAGGGGTTCACCCCTCCACTTT.

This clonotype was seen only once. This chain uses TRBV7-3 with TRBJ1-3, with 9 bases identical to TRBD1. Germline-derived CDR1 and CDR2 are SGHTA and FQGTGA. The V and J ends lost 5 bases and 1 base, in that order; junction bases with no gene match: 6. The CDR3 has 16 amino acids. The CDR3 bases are TGTGCCAGCAGCATCGCCGGGACAGGGTCTGGAAACACCATATATTTT. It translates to CASSIAGTGSGNTIYF.

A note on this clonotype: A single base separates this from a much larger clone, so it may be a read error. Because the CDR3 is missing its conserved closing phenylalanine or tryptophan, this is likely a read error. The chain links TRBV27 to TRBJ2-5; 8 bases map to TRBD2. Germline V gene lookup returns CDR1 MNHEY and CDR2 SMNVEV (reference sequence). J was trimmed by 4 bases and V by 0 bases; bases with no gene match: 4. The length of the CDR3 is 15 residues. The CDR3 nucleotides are TGTGCCAGCAGTTTATCCGGACTAGCCGGAGAGACCCAGTACTCC. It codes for CASSLSGLAGETQYS.

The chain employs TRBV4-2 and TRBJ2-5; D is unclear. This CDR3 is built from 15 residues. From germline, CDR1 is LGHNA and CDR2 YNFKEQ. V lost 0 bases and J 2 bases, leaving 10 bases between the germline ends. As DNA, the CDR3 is TGTGCCAGCAGCCAAGACGGCAGTTATCAAGAGACCCAGTACTTC. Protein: CASSQDGSYQETQYF.

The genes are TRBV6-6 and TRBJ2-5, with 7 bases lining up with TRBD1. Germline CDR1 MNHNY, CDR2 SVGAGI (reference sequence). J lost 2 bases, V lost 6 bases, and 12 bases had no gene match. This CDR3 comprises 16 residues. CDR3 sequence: CASSLSLGTEQETQYF. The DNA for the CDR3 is TGTGCCAGCAGCCTTTCTTTAGGGACAGAACAAGAGACCCAGTACTTC.

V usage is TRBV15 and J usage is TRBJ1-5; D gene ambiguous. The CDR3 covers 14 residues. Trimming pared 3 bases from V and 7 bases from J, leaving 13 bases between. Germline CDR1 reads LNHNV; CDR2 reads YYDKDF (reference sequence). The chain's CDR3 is CATSSPPPKQPQHF. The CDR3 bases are TGTGCCACCAGCAGCCCCCCACCCAAACAGCCCCAGCATTTT.